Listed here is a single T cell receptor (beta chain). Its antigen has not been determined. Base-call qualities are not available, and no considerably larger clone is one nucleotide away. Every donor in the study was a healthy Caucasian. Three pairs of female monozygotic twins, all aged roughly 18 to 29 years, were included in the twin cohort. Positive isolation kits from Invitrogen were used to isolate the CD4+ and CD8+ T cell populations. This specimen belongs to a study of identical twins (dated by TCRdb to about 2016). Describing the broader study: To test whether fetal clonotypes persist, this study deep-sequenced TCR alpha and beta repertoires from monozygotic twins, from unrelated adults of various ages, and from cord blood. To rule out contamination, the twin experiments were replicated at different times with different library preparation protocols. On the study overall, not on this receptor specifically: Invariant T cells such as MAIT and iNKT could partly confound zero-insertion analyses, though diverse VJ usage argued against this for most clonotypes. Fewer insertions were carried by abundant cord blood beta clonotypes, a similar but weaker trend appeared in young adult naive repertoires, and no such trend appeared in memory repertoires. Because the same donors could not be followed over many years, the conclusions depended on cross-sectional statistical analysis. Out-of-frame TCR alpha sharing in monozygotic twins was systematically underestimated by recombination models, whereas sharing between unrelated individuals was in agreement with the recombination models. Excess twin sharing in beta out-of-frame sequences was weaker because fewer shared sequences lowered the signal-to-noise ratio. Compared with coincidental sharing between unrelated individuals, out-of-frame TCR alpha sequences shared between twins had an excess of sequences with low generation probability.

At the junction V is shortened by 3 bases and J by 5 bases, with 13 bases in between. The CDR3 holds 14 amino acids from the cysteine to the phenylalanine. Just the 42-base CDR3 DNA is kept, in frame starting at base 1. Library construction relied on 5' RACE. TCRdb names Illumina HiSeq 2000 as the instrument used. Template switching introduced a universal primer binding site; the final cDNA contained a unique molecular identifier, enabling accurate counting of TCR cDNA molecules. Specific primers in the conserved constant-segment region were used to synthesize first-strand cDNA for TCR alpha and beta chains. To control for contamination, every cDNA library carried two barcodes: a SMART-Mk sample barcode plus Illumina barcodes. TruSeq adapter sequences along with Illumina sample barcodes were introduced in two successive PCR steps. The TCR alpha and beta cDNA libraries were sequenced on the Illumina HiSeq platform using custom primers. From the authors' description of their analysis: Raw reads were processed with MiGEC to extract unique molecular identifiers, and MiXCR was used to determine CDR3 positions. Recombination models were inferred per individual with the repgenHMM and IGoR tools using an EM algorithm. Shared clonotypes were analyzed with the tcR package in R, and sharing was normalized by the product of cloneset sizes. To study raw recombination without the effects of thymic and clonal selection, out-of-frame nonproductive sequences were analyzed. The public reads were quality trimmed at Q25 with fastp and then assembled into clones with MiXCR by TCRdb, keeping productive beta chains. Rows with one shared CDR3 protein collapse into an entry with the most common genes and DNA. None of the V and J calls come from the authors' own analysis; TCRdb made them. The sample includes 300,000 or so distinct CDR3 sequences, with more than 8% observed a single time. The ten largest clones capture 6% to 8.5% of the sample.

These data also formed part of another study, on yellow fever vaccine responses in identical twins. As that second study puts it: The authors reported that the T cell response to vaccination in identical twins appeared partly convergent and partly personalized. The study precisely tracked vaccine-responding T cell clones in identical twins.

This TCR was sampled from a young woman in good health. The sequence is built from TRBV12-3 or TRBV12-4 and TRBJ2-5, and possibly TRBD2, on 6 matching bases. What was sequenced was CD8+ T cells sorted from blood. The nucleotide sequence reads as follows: TGTGCCAGCAGTTTTCCCCTACGGGAGGAGACCCAGTACTTC. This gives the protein CASSFPLREETQYF.